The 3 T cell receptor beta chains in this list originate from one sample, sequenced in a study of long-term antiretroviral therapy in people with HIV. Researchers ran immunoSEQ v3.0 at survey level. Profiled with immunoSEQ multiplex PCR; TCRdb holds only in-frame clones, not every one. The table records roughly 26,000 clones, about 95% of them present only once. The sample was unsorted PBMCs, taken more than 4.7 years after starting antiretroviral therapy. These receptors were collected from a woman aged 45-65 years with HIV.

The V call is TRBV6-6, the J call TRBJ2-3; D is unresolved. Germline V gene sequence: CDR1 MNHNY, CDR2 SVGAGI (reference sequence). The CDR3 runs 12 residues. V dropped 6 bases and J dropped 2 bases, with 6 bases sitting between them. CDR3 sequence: CASSPTTDTQYF. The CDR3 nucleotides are TGTGCCAGCAGCCCCACCACAGATACGCAGTATTTT.

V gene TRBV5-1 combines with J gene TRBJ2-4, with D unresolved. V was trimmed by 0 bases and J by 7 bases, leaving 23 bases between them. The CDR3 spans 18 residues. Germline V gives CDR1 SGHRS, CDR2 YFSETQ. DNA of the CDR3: TGCGCCAGCAGCTTGGCCGCAACTCCCGCTCCCCTAGGGAACATTCAGTACTTC. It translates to CASSLAATPAPLGNIQYF.

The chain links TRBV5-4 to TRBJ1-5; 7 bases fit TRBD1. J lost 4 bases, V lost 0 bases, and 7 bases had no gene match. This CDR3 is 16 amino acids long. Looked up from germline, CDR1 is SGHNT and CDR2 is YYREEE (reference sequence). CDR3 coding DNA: TGTGCCAGCAGCTTGGGGGGGACAGAAGGAAATCAGCCCCAGCATTTT. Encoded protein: CASSLGGTEGNQPQHF.